Sequencing of this TCR beta chain was carried out in a study of OX40 agonist ivuxolimab in advanced cancers. Study details: Subjects had a mean age of roughly 60 years, with a range of roughly 20 to 79; around 80% were male.

The germline CDR1 and CDR2 sequences are SGHNT and YYREEE (reference sequence). This CDR3 is 15 amino acids long. Trimming removed 0 bases from V and 0 bases from J, with 7 bases in between. TCRdb's table, derived via immunoSEQ multiplex PCR, lists solely in-frame clones and lacks some. The profile shows some 7,000 clones, 65% to 90% of them singletons. This specimen was CD4+ or CD8+ T cells sorted from blood, taken in a trial of the OX40 agonist ivuxolimab. The chain combines TRBV5-4 with TRBJ1-3; no reliable D call. This TCR was recovered from an adult with an advanced solid tumor such as melanoma, head and neck, liver or kidney cancer. CDR3 protein: CASSLGPSSGNTIYF. CDR3 bases: TGTGCCAGCAGCTTGGGTCCGAGCTCTGGAAACACCATATATTTT.